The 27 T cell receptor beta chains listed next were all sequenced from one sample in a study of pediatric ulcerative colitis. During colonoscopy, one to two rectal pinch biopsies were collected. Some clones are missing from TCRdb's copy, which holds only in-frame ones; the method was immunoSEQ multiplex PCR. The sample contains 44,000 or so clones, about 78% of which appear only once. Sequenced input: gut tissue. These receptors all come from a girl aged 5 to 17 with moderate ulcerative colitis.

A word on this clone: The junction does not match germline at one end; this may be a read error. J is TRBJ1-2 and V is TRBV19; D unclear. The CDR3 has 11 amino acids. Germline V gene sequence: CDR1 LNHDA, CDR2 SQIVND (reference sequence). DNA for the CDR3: TGTGCCAGCCGATTGGGGATGGAGAGAGCCTTC. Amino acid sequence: CASRLGMERAF.

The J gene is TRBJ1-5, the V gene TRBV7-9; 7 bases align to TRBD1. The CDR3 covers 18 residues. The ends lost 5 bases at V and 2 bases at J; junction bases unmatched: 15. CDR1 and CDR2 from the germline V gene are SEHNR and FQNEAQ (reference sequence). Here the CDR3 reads CASSHGDSPISGNQPQHF. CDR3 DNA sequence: TGTGCCAGCAGCCACGGGGACAGCCCCATCTCCGGCAATCAGCCCCAGCATTTT.

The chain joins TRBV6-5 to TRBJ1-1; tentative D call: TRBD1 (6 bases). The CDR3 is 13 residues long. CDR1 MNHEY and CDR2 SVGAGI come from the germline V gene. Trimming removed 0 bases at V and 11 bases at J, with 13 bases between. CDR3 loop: CASSYSTGSGAFF. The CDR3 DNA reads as TGTGCCAGCAGTTACTCGACAGGTTCGGGGGCTTTCTTT.

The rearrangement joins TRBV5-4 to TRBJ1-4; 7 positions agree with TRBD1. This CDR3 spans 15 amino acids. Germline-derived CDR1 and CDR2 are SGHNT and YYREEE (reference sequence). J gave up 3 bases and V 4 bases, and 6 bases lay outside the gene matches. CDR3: CASSPETGPNEKLFF. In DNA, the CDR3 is TGTGCCAGCAGCCCCGAGACAGGGCCTAATGAAAAACTGTTTTTT.

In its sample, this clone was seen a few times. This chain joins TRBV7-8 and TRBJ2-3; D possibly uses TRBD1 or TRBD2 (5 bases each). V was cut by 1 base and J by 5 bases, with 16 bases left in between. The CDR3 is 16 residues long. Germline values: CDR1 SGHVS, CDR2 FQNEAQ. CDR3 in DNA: TGTGCCAGCAGCTTAGGGCTCCGGGGACGAGAAGATACGCAGTATTTT. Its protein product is CASSLGLRGREDTQYF.

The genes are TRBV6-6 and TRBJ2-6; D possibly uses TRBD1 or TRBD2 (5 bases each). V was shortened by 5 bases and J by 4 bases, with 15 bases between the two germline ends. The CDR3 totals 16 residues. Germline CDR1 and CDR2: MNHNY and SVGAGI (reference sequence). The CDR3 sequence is CASSNRSSTGANVLTF. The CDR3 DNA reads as TGTGCCAGCAGTAACAGGTCTAGCACCGGGGCCAACGTCCTGACTTTC.

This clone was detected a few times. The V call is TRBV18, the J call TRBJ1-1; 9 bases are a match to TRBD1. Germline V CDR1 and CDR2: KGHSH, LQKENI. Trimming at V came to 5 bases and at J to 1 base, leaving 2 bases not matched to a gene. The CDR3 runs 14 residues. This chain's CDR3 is CASSTDRGNTEAFF. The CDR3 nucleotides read TGTGCCAGCTCAACGGACAGGGGGAACACTGAAGCTTTCTTT.

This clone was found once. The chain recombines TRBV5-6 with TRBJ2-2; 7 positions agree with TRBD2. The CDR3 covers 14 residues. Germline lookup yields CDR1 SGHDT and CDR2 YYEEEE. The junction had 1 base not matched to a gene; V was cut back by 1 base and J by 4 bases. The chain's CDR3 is CASSLPGGTGELFF. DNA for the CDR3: TGTGCCAGCAGCTTGCCGGGAGGCACCGGGGAGCTGTTTTTT.

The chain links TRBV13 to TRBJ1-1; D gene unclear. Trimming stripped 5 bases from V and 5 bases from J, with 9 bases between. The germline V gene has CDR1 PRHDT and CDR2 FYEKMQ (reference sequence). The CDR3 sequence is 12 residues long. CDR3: CASSPGETEAFF. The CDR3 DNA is TGTGCCAGCAGCCCAGGAGAGACTGAAGCTTTCTTT. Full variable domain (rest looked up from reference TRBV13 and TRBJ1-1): AAGVIQSPRHLIKEKRETATLKCYPIPRHDTVYWYQQGPGQDPQFLISFYEKMQSDKGSIPDRFSAQQFSDYHSELNMSSLELGDSALYFCASSPGETEAFFGQGTRLTVV.

CDR3 DNA sequence: TGTGCCAGCAAGGCGGGAGGAGGGGCCAAAAACATTCAGTACTTC. This sequence encodes CASKAGGGAKNIQYF. V gene TRBV2 combines with J gene TRBJ2-4; the match to TRBD2 covers 8 bases. This CDR3 is 15 amino acids long. CDR1 and CDR2 (germline): SNHLY, FYNNEI. V gave up 7 bases and J gave up 1 base; unmatched junction bases: 6.

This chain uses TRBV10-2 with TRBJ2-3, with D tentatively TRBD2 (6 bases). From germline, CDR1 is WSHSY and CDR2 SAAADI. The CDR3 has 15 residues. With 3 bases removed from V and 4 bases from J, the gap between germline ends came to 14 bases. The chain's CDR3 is CASSDPAGGPDTQYF. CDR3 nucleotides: TGCGCCAGCAGTGATCCAGCGGGTGGGCCAGATACGCAGTATTTT.

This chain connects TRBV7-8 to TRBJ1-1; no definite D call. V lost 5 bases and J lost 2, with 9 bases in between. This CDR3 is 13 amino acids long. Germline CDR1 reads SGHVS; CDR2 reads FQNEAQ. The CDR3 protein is CASSTQSNTEAFF. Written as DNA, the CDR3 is TGTGCCAGCAGCACCCAGTCAAACACTGAAGCTTTCTTT.

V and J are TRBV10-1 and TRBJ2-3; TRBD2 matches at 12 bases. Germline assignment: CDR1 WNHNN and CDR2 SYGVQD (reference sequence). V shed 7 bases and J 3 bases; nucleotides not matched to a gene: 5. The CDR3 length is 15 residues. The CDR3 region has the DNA TGCGCCAGCATTAGGACTAGCGGGGATACAGATACGCAGTATTTT. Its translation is CASIRTSGDTDTQYF.

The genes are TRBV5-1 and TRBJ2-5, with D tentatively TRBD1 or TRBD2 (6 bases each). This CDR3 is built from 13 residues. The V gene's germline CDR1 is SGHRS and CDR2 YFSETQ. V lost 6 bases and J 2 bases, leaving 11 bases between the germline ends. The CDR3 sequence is CASKGGIQETQYF. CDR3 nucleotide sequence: TGCGCCAGCAAGGGGGGAATACAAGAGACCCAGTACTTC. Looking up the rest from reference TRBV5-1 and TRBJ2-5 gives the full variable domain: KAGVTQTPRYLIKTRGQQVTLSCSPISGHRSVSWYQQTPGQGLQFLFEYFSETQRNKGNFPGRFSGRQFSNSRSEMNVSTLELGDSALYLCASKGGIQETQYFGPGTRLLVL.

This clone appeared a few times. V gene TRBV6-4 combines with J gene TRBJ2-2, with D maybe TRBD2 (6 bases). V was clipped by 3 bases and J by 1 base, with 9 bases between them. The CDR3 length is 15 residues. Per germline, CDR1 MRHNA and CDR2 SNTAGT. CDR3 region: CASSEEGGNTGELFF. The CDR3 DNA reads TGTGCCAGCAGTGAGGAGGGAGGGAACACCGGGGAGCTGTTTTTT.

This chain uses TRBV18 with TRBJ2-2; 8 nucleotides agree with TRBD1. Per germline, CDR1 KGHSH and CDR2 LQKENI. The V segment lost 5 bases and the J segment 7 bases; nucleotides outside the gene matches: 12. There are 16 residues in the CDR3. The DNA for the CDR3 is TGTGCCAGCTCATCTATGCCCGGACAGGGCAACGGGGAGCTGTTTTTT. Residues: CASSSMPGQGNGELFF. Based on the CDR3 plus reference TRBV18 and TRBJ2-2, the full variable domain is NAGVMQNPRHLVRRRGQEARLRCSPMKGHSHVYWYRQLPEEGLKFMVYLQKENIIDESGMPKERFSAEFPKEGPSILRIQQVVRGDSAAYFCASSSMPGQGNGELFFGEGSRLTVL.

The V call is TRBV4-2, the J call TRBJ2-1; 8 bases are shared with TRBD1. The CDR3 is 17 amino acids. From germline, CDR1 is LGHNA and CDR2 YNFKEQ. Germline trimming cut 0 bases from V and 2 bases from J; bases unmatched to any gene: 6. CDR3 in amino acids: CASSQETRTGPYNEQFF. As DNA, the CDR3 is TGTGCCAGCAGCCAAGAGACGCGGACAGGGCCCTACAATGAGCAGTTCTTC.

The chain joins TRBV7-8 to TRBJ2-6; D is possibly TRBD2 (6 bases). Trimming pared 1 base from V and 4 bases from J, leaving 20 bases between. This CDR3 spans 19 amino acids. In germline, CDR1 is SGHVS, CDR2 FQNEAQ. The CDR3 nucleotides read TGTGCCAGCAGCTTAGTTCGCGGGGCGGCGGGGCACGGGGCCAACGTCCTGACTTTC. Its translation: CASSLVRGAAGHGANVLTF.

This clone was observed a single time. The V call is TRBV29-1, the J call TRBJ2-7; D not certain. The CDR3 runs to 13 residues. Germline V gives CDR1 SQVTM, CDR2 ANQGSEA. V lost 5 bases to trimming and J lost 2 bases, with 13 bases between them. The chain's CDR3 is CSVQSSAPYEQYF. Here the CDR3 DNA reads TGCAGCGTTCAAAGCAGTGCTCCCTACGAGCAGTACTTC.

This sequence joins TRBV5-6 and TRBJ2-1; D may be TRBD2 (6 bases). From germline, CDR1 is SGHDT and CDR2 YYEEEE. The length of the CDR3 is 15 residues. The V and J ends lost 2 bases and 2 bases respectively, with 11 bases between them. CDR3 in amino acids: CASSFLALAYNEQFF. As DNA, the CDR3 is TGTGCCAGCAGCTTCCTAGCGCTGGCCTACAATGAGCAGTTCTTC.

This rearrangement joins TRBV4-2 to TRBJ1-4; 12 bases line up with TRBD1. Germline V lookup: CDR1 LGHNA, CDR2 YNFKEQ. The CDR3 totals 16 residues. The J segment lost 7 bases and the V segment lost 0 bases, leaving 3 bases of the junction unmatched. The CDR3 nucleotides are TGTGCCAGCAGCCAAGAGGCGGGACAGGGGGCTGAAAAACTGTTTTTT. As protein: CASSQEAGQGAEKLFF.

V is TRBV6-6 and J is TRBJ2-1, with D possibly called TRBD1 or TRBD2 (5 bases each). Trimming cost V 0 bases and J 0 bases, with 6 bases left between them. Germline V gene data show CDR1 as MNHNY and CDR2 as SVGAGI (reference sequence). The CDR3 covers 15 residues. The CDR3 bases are TGTGCCAGCAGTTACTCGAGGGGCTCCTACAATGAGCAGTTCTTC. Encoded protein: CASSYSRGSYNEQFF.

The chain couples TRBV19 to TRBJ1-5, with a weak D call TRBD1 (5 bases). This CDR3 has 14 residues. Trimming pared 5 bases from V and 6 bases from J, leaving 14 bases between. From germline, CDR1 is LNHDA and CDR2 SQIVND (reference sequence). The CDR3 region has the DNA TGTGCCAGTAGTGGGCAGGGCGCTGGTCAGCCCCAGCATTTT. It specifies CASSGQGAGQPQHF.

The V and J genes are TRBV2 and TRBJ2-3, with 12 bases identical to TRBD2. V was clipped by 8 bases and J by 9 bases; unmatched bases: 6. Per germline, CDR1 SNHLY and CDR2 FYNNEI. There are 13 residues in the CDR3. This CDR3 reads CASVLAGGTTQYF. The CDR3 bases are TGTGCCAGCGTACTAGCGGGGGGCACGACGCAGTATTTT.

The CDR3 coding sequence is TGTGCCAGTAGTGTTCGACAGTTCACGAACACTGAAGCTTTCTTT. Translated, it gives CASSVRQFTNTEAFF. The rearrangement joins TRBV19 to TRBJ1-1, with D possibly being TRBD1 (5 bases). The V gene's germline CDR1 is LNHDA and CDR2 SQIVND (reference sequence). With 5 bases removed from V and 1 base from J, the gap between germline ends came to 14 bases. The CDR3 has 15 amino acids.

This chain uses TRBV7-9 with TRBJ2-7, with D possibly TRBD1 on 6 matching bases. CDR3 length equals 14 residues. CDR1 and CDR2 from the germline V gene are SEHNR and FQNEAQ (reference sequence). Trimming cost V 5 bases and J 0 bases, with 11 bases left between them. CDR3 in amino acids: CASSVQGISYEQYF. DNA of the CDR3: TGTGCCAGCAGCGTGCAGGGGATCTCCTACGAGCAGTACTTC.

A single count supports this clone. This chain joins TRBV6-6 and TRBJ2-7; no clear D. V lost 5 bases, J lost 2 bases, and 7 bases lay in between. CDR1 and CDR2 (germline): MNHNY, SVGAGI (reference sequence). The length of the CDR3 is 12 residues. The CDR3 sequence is CASSPRPYEQYF. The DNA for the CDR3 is TGTGCCAGCAGTCCTCGGCCCTACGAGCAGTACTTC.